This TCR beta chain was recovered during a study of blood T cell repertoires in COVID-19. At the level of the study: The study drew acute and convalescent COVID-19 samples from the United States, Italy and Spain. PBMCs, B-cell-depleted T cells, or T cells provided the cDNA or gDNA that made up the material.

Authors' data handling: Reference gene primers were amplified, and this amplification served to estimate nucleated cell counts. The protocol was immunoSEQ multiplex PCR, while the TCRdb copy is restricted to in-frame clones and leaves out a portion. V and J calls and clone size come straight from that table; D and trimming were deduced from the DNA. The sample contains 56,000 or so clones, 88% of which appear only once. The clonotype comes from a woman older than 75 with active COVID-19. The sequenced sample was peripheral blood.

The CDR3 nucleotides read TGTGCCAGCAGCTCCCAGATAAACACTGAAGCTTTCTTT. Translated, it gives CASSSQINTEAFF. The chain employs TRBV5-4 and TRBJ1-1; D is ambiguous. CDR3 size: 13 residues. The germline CDR1 and CDR2 sequences are SGHNT and YYREEE (reference sequence). Trimming stripped 3 bases from V and 2 bases from J, with 8 bases between.